What follows describes a single TCR beta chain. What antigen it recognizes has not been identified. The record has no base qualities; no much larger clone is one base away. Each collaborating institution followed its own protocols to collect whole blood in K2EDTA tubes. For TCRbeta analysis, collaborators shipped samples in one of three forms: frozen whole blood, isolated PBMCs, or DNA extracted from either of those sample types. The sample is drawn from a study of blood T cell repertoires in COVID-19 (dated by TCRdb to the early 2020s). Context from the whole study: Samples covering the acute and convalescent phases of COVID-19 were provided by collaborators in the United States, Italy and Spain. Samples were obtained from the ongoing ImmuneRACE study (first 160 participants) and from 1,200 or so subjects provided by 6 global collaborators. Nearly every sample came with metadata listing a de-identified subject ID, COVID-19 status, age in years and sex. The repertoires were made available in a free public database intended to serve as a resource for research on the immune response to SARS-CoV-2. HLA class I and class II types, where available, came from metadata supplied by the sample provider rather than from assay-based typing. Subjects who had been exposed to COVID-19, were actively infected with it, or had recovered from it provided the deeply sampled blood TCRbeta repertoires that made up the dataset. The prospective study material was composed of cDNA or gDNA derived from T cells, B-cell-depleted T cells, or PBMCs. On the study overall, not on this receptor specifically: Clinical and demographic metadata were provided uncurated, with the amount varying by source and participant.

TCRbeta CDR3 regions were amplified from genomic DNA using the immunoSEQ Assay, a bias-controlled multiplex PCR. Concerning the study's data processing: The number of nucleated cells in each sample was estimated from the amplification of reference gene primers within the assay. To quantify the absolute abundance of each unique TCRbeta CDR3 rearrangement, sequence reads were collapsed and filtered. For each sample, productive Simpson clonality was calculated by taking the square root of Simpson's diversity index across productive rearrangements. TCRdb mirrors the immuneACCESS table, restricted to in-frame sequences. Some clones are absent from its copies; in checked studies, under half trace to an unresolved V gene, and the reason for the others is unknown. V, J and clone size derive from that table, while D and trimming were established from the DNA sequence. The sample table lists 15,000 to 20,000 clones, about 82% of them with a count of one. 55% to 65% of the sample lies in the top ten.

V and J are trimmed by 10 bases and 9 bases, and the gene matches miss 7 bases of the junction. Reading from cysteine to phenylalanine, the CDR3 counts 11 amino acids. The read is trimmed to its CDR3 DNA, 33 bases read in frame from base 1. The germline V gene yields MNHEY for CDR1 and SVGAGI for CDR2. The chain links TRBV6-5 with TRBJ1-1, and 8 junction bases match TRBD1. Input material: peripheral blood. The receptor's source is a man of 80 years or more with acute or convalescent COVID-19. The encoded CDR3 is CAIQGVTKAFF. The sequenced DNA is TGTGCCATACAGGGGGTTACTAAAGCTTTCTTT.